This T cell receptor (beta chain) emerged from a study of blood T cells in healthy people across ages. Overall study results and limits: A greater number of naive CD4+ cells and higher diversity distinguished long-lived donors from aged donors.

Germline CDR1 MNHEY, CDR2 SVGEGT. This CDR3 has 15 amino acids. V was pared by 2 bases and J by 0 bases, with 2 bases of the junction left unmatched. Sample-barcoded 5' priming and a J-beta primer mix drove a second PCR of about 7 to 11 cycles. A template-switch adaptor with 12 random nucleotides tagged each cDNA molecule. TCRdb re-called the 5' RACE reads through MiXCR, storing one row per CDR3 protein. The sample comprises about 1.4 million distinct CDR3 sequences, approximately 59% of which are singletons, and 6.7% rests with the top ten. For this clonotype: Its antigen is still unknown.

This receptor was obtained from a man aged 18 to 35 in good health. Sequencing used blood. V usage is TRBV6-2 or TRBV6-3 and J usage is TRBJ2-7; 9 bases map to TRBD1. CDR3 sequence: CASSYGTGFSYEQYF. In DNA, the CDR3 is TGTGCCAGCAGTTACGGGACAGGGTTCTCCTACGAGCAGTACTTC.